The 17 T cell receptor beta chains reported below all come from one sample, sequenced in a study of T cell changes during pregnancy in multiple sclerosis. TCRdb's table, derived via immunoSEQ multiplex PCR, lists solely in-frame clones and lacks some. The data hold 45,000 to 55,000 clones, with 85% to 90% observed a single time. The specimen was peripheral blood, collected in the first trimester of pregnancy. All receptors come from a female donor in good health, enrolled as a control in a pregnancy study.

This clone was counted once. V usage is TRBV13 and J usage is TRBJ2-3; 12 bases fit TRBD2. CDR3 length: 17 residues. From germline, CDR1 is PRHDT and CDR2 FYEKMQ (reference sequence). V lost 3 bases and J lost 0; bases outside the gene matches: 4. CDR3 protein: CASSFSLAGGSTDTQYF. The DNA of the CDR3 is TGTGCCAGCAGCTTTTCTCTAGCGGGAGGGAGCACAGATACGCAGTATTTT.

This chain joins TRBV4-3 and TRBJ2-1; 10 bases are shared with TRBD2. This CDR3 comprises 22 residues. V shed 0 bases and J 0 bases; nucleotides not matched to a gene: 17. CDR1 and CDR2 from the germline V gene are LGHNA and YSLEER. CDR3: CASSQDLSLGSGRVGSYNEQFF. CDR3 sequence (DNA): TGCGCCAGCAGCCAAGATCTGTCCCTGGGAAGCGGGAGGGTAGGCTCCTACAATGAGCAGTTCTTC.

The chain employs TRBV7-3 and TRBJ2-2; TRBD1 matches 7 bases. V shed 5 bases, J shed 5 bases, and the junction held 5 bases outside the gene matches. This CDR3 spans 14 amino acids. Germline V lookup: CDR1 SGHTA, CDR2 FQGTGA. Written as DNA, the CDR3 is TGTGCCAGCAGCCGGGACAGTGCGACCGGGGAGCTGTTTTTT. It yields the protein CASSRDSATGELFF.

This clone was found once. The chain has TRBV5-1 and TRBJ2-3, with a weak D call TRBD1 (6 bases). This CDR3 has 16 amino acids. CDR1 and CDR2 from the germline V gene are SGHRS and YFSETQ. Trimming took 2 bases from V and 6 from J, leaving 19 bases between them. This CDR3 is CASSFVMTGSQDTQYF. The CDR3 coding sequence is TGCGCCAGCAGCTTTGTTATGACAGGCTCACAGGATACGCAGTATTTT.

V usage is TRBV7-9 and J usage is TRBJ2-7; tentative D call: TRBD2 (5 bases). Deletions cut 5 bases from V and 13 bases from J, with 6 bases between. The V gene's germline CDR1 is SEHNR and CDR2 FQNEAQ (reference sequence). The CDR3 consists of 8 residues. The CDR3 DNA reads as TGTGCCAGCAGCCCGGGATACTTC. Translated, it gives CASSPGYF. The variable domain in full, with the rest retrieved from reference TRBV7-9 and TRBJ2-7, is DTGVSQNPRHKITKRGQNVTFRCDPISEHNRLYWYRQTLGQGPEFLTYFQNEAQLEKSRLLSDRFSAERPKGSFSTLEIQRTEQGDSAMYLCASSPGYFGPGTRLTVT.

The V and J genes are TRBV7-2 and TRBJ2-1; 8 bases are shared with TRBD2. There are 15 residues in the CDR3. The ends lost 3 bases at V and 3 bases at J; junction bases unmatched: 4. Germline values: CDR1 SGHTA, CDR2 FQGNSA. Here the CDR3 reads CASSLVAGLYNEQFF. CDR3 nucleotides: TGTGCCAGCAGCTTGGTAGCGGGACTCTACAATGAGCAGTTCTTC.

In its sample, this clone was seen a few times. The gene calls are TRBV28 and TRBJ1-6; no reliable D call. Germline CDR1 reads MDHEN; CDR2 reads SYDVKM. The CDR3 totals 13 residues. Trimming shortened V by 4 bases and J by 13 bases, and 14 bases separated the two germline ends. The CDR3 DNA reads as TGTGCCAGCAGTTCTTCACTCGCCGATCCCCTCCACTTT. Translated, it gives CASSSSLADPLHF.

The CDR3 here is CASSLGAGGGDTQYF. The CDR3 DNA follows: TGTGCCAGCAGCTTGGGAGCGGGAGGAGGGGATACGCAGTATTTT. J is TRBJ2-3 and V is TRBV5-8; 9 nucleotides align to TRBD2. Per germline, CDR1 SGHTS and CDR2 YDEGEE. The CDR3 spans 15 residues. J lost 6 bases, V lost 0 bases, and 5 bases had no gene match. Together with reference TRBV5-8 and TRBJ2-3, the CDR3 gives the full variable domain: EAGVTQSPTHLIKTRGQQATLRCSPISGHTSVYWYQQALGLGLQFLLWYDEGEERNRGNFPPRFSGRQFPNYSSELNVNALELEDSALYLCASSLGAGGGDTQYFGPGTRLTVL.

This clone appeared once. The rearrangement joins TRBV14 to TRBJ1-4; TRBD1 matches 9 bases. This CDR3 is 16 amino acids long. The J segment lost 7 bases and the V segment lost 3 bases, leaving 9 bases of the junction unmatched. Germline assignment: CDR1 SGHDN and CDR2 FVKESK. CDR3 residues: CASSQALGTGREKLFF. As DNA, the CDR3 is TGTGCCAGCAGCCAGGCTCTTGGGACAGGGCGTGAAAAACTGTTTTTT.

This chain joins TRBV5-1 and TRBJ1-1, with D perhaps matching TRBD1 (6 bases). This CDR3 contains 14 residues. Germline CDR1 is SGHRS and CDR2 is YFSETQ. The germline V and J ends were trimmed by 0 bases and 10 bases, with 16 bases remaining between them. As DNA, the CDR3 is TGCGCCAGCAGCTTGGCCGGGGGCAGGGAGGGAGCTTTCTTT. Translated, it gives CASSLAGGREGAFF.

This clone appeared once. V is TRBV27 and J is TRBJ2-7; 8 bases fit TRBD1. The V segment lost 5 bases and the J segment 2 bases; nucleotides outside the gene matches: 8. The germline CDR1 and CDR2 sequences are MNHEY and SMNVEV (reference sequence). This CDR3 has 15 residues. CDR3 sequence: CASSRDRPPPYEQYF. The CDR3 region has the DNA TGTGCCAGCAGTCGGGACAGGCCTCCCCCCTACGAGCAGTACTTC.

V usage is TRBV5-1 and J usage is TRBJ2-1, with TRBD1 matching 7 bases. V was pared by 3 bases and J by 4 bases, with 13 bases of the junction left unmatched. The CDR3 consists of 17 residues. Germline CDR1 reads SGHRS; CDR2 reads YFSETQ. The CDR3 loop reads CASSSGQVLSLYNEQFF. The CDR3 bases are TGCGCCAGCAGCTCAGGACAGGTCCTAAGCCTGTACAATGAGCAGTTCTTC. The full variable domain, in which reference TRBV5-1 and TRBJ2-1 provide the parts outside the CDR3, is KAGVTQTPRYLIKTRGQQVTLSCSPISGHRSVSWYQQTPGQGLQFLFEYFSETQRNKGNFPGRFSGRQFSNSRSEMNVSTLELGDSALYLCASSSGQVLSLYNEQFFGPGTRLTVL.

The chain carries TRBV28 and TRBJ1-3; D gene uncertain. The CDR3 sequence is 16 residues long. The germline V and J ends were trimmed by 6 bases and 0 bases, with 15 bases remaining between them. Germline V gene lookup returns CDR1 MDHEN and CDR2 SYDVKM. CDR3 sequence reads: CASSSPAKSSGNTIYF. As DNA, the CDR3 is TGTGCCAGCAGCTCACCCGCCAAGAGCTCTGGAAACACCATATATTTT. Looking up the rest from reference TRBV28 and TRBJ1-3 gives the full variable domain: DVKVTQSSRYLVKRTGEKVFLECVQDMDHENMFWYRQDPGLGLRLIYFSYDVKMKEKGDIPEGYSVSREKKERFSLILESASTNQTSMYLCASSSPAKSSGNTIYFGEGSWLTVV.

The chain recombines TRBV5-6 with TRBJ2-7; TRBD2 matches at 8 bases. CDR3 length: 15 amino acids. From germline, CDR1 is SGHDT and CDR2 YYEEEE. V lost 5 bases to trimming and J lost 3 bases; unmatched junction nucleotides: 10. This chain's CDR3 is CASSWISGVGYEQYF. The CDR3 bases are TGTGCCAGCAGTTGGATTAGCGGGGTCGGCTACGAGCAGTACTTC. Together with reference TRBV5-6 and TRBJ2-7, the CDR3 gives the full variable domain: DAGVTQSPTHLIKTRGQQVTLRCSPKSGHDTVSWYQQALGQGPQFIFQYYEEEERQRGNFPDRFSGHQFPNYSSELNVNALLLGDSALYLCASSWISGVGYEQYFGPGTRLTVT.

The J gene is TRBJ2-7, the V gene TRBV19; the D gene is possibly TRBD1 (7 bases). V lost 6 bases to trimming and J lost 3 bases, with 15 bases between them. The CDR3 extends over 14 amino acids. Germline CDR1 and CDR2: LNHDA and SQIVND (reference sequence). The CDR3 region is CASSLQGGGYEQYF. The CDR3 DNA reads TGTGCCAGTAGCCTCCAGGGGGGCGGCTACGAGCAGTACTTC. Filled out from reference TRBV19 and TRBJ2-7, the complete variable domain reads DGGITQSPKYLFRKEGQNVTLSCEQNLNHDAMYWYRQDPGQGLRLIYYSQIVNDFQKGDIAEGYSVSREKKESFPLTVTSAQKNPTAFYLCASSLQGGGYEQYFGPGTRLTVT.

This chain uses TRBV19 with TRBJ1-1; D gene unclear. Per the germline V gene, CDR1 is LNHDA and CDR2 is SQIVND (reference sequence). V dropped 3 bases and J dropped 2 bases, with 10 bases sitting between them. The CDR3 consists of 14 residues. The DNA for the CDR3 is TGTGCCAGTAGTATCGGGAGTGTAAACACTGAAGCTTTCTTT. This gives the protein CASSIGSVNTEAFF.

V usage is TRBV4-3 and J usage is TRBJ1-3, with D maybe TRBD1 (6 bases). CDR1 is LGHNA, CDR2 YSLEER, per germline. There are 16 residues in the CDR3. Trimming left V 0 bases short and J 2 bases short, with 11 bases between. CDR3 nucleotides: TGCGCCAGCAGCCAAGATGTAGCAGGGGCTGGAAACACCATATATTTT. As protein: CASSQDVAGAGNTIYF.